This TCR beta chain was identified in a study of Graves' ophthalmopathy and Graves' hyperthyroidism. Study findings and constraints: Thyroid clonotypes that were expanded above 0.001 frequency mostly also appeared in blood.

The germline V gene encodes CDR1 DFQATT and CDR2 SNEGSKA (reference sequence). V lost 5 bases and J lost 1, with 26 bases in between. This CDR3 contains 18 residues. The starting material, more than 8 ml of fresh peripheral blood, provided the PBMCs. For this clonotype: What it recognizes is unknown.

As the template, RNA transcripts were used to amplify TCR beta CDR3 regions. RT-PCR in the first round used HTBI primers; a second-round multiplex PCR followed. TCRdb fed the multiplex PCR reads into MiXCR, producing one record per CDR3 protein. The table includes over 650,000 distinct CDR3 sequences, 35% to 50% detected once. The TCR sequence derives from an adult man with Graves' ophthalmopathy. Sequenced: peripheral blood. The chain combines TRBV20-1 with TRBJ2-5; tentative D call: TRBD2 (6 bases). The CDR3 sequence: CSAGNLPHLATIQETQYF. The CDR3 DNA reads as TGCAGTGCTGGTAACTTACCCCACCTAGCGACGATCCAAGAGACCCAGTACTTC.